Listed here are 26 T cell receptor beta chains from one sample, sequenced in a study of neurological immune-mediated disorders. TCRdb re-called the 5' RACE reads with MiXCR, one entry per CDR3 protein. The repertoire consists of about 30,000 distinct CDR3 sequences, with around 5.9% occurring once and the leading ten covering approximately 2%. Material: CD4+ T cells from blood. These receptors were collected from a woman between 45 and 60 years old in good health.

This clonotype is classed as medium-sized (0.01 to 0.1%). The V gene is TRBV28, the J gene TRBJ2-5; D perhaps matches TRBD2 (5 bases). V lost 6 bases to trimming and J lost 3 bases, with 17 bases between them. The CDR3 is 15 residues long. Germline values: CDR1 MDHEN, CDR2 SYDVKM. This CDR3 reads CASRPWDSAKETQYF. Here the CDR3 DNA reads TGTGCCAGCAGACCTTGGGATAGCGCGAAAGAGACCCAGTACTTC.

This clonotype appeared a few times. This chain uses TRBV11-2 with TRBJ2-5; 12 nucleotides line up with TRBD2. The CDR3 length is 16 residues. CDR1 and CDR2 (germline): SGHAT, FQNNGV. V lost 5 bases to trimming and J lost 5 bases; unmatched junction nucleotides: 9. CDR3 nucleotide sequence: TGTGCCAGCAGCCTGACTAGCGGGAGCCCTCGGGAGACCCAGTACTTC. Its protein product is CASSLTSGSPRETQYF.

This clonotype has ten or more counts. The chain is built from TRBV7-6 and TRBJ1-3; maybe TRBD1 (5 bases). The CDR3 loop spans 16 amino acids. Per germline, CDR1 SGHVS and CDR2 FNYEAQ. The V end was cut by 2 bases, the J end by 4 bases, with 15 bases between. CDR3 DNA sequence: TGTGCCAGCAGCTTAATTCCCGGACAAGCGGGAAACACCATATATTTT. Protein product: CASSLIPGQAGNTIYF.

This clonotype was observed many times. The CDR3 protein is CASSLPSAGTFPYEQYF. CDR3 in DNA: TGTGCCAGCAGTCTCCCCTCAGCGGGAACTTTCCCCTACGAGCAGTACTTC. The gene calls are TRBV28 and TRBJ2-7, with 7 bases lining up with TRBD2. V was clipped by 5 bases and J by 2 bases; unmatched bases: 15. The CDR3 is made up of 17 amino acids. Germline values: CDR1 MDHEN, CDR2 SYDVKM.

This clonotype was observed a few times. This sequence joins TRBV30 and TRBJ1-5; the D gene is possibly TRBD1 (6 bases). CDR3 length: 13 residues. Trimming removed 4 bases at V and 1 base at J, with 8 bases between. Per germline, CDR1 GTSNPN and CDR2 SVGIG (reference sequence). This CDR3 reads CAWNRASNQPQHF. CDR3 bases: TGTGCCTGGAACAGGGCAAGCAATCAGCCCCAGCATTTT.

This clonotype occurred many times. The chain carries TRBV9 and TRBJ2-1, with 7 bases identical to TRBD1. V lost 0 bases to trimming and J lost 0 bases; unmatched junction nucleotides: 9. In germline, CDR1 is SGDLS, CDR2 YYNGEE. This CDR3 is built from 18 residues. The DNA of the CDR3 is TGTGCCAGCAGCGTAGACCCCACGGGACAGATCTCCTACAATGAGCAGTTCTTC. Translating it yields CASSVDPTGQISYNEQFF.

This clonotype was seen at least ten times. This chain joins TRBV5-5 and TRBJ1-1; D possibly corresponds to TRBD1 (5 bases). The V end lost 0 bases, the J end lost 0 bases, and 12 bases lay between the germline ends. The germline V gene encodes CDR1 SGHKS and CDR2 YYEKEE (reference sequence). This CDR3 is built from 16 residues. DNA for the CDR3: TGTGCCAGCAGCTTGGCGACAGCAACAGTGAACACTGAAGCTTTCTTT. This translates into CASSLATATVNTEAFF.

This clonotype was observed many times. CDR3 protein: CSARARGMKTYEQYF. CDR3 in DNA: TGCAGTGCTAGAGCGCGCGGGATGAAAACCTACGAGCAGTACTTC. The rearrangement links TRBV20-1 to TRBJ2-7; D may be TRBD2 (6 bases). The CDR3 has 15 residues. Germline V gene sequence: CDR1 DFQATT, CDR2 SNEGSKA (reference sequence). Trimming shortened V by 1 base and J by 2 bases, and 15 bases separated the two germline ends.

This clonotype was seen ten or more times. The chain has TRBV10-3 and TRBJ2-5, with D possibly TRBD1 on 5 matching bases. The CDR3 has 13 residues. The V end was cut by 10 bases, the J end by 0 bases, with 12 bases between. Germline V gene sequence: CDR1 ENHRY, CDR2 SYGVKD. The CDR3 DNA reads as TGTGCCACCAATCCGGACAACCAAGAGACCCAGTACTTC. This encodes CATNPDNQETQYF.

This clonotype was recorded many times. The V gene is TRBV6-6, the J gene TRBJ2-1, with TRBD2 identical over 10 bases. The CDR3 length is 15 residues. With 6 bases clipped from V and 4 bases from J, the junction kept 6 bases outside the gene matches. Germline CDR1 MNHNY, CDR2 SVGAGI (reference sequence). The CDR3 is CASRVSGGTYNEQFF. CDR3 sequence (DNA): TGTGCCAGCAGGGTTAGCGGGGGGACGTACAATGAGCAGTTCTTC.

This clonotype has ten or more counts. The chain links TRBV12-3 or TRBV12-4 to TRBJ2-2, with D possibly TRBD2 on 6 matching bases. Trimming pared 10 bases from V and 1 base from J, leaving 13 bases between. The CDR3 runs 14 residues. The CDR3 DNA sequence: TGTGCCACCTTCAAGGGAGGGAACACCGGGGAGCTGTTTTTT. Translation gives CATFKGGNTGELFF.

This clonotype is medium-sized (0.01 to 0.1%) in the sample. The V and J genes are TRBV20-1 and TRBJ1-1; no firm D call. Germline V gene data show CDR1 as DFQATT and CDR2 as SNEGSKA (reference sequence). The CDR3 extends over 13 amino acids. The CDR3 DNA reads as TGCAGCCTCCGTGGAAACAAAATCACTGAAGCTTTCTTT. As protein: CSLRGNKITEAFF.

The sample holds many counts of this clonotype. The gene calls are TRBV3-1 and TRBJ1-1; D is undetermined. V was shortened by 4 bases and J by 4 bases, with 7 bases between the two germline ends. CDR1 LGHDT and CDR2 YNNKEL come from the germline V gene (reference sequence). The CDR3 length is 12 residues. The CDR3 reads CASSRAATEAFF. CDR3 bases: TGTGCCAGCAGCCGGGCCGCCACTGAAGCTTTCTTT. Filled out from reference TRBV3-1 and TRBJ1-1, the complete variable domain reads DTAVSQTPKYLVTQMGNDKSIKCEQNLGHDTMYWYKQDSKKFLKIMFSYNNKELIINETVPNRFSPKSPDKAHLNLHINSLELGDSAVYFCASSRAATEAFFGQGTRLTVV.

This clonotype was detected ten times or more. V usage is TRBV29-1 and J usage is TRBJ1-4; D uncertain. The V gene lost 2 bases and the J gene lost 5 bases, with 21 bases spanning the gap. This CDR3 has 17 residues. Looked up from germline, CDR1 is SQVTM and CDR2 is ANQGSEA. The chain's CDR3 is CSVELSGLQAPNEKLFF. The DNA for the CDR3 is TGCAGCGTTGAATTAAGTGGTCTACAAGCACCGAATGAAAAACTGTTTTTT.

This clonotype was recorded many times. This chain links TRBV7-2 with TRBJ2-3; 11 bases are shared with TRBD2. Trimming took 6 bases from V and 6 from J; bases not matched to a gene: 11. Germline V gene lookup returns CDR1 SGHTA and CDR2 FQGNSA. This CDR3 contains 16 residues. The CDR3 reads CASSPQTSGIGDTQYF. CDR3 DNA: TGTGCCAGCAGTCCTCAGACTAGCGGGATCGGGGATACGCAGTATTTT.

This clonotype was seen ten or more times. CDR3 residues: CASSLGESNQPQHF. CDR3 nucleotide sequence: TGTGCCAGCAGCTTAGGGGAGAGCAATCAGCCCCAGCATTTT. The chain couples TRBV28 to TRBJ1-5; D is possibly TRBD1 (5 bases). The V gene's germline CDR1 is MDHEN and CDR2 SYDVKM. The CDR3 is made up of 14 amino acids. V dropped 6 bases and J dropped 1 base, with 10 bases sitting between them.

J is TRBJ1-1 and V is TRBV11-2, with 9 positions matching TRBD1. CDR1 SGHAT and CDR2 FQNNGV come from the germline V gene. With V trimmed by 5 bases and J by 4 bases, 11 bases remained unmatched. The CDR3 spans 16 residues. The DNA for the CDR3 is TGTGCCAGCAGCGCCTCTACGGGACAGGGACCCACTGAAGCTTTCTTT. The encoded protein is CASSASTGQGPTEAFF.

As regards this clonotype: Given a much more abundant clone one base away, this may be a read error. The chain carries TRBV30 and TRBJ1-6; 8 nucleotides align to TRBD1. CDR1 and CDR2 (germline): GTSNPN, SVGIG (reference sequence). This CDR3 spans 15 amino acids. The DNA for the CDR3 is TGTGCCTGGAGAAGCCGACAGGGGCCGAGATCACCCATCCACTTT. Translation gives CAWRSRQGPRSPIHF.

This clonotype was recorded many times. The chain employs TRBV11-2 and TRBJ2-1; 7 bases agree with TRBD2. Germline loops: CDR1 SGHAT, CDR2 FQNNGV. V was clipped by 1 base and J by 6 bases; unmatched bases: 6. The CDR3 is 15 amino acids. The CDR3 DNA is TGTGCCAGCAGCTTAGGAGCGGGGAGTCTCAATGAGCAGTTCTTC. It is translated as CASSLGAGSLNEQFF.

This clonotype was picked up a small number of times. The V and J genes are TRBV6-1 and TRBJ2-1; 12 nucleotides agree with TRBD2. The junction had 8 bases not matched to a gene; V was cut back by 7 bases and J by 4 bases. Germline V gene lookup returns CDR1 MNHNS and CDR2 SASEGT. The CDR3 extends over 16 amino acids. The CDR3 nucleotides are TGTGCCAGCATTACGGGACTAGCGGGCCGATACAATGAGCAGTTCTTC. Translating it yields CASITGLAGRYNEQFF.

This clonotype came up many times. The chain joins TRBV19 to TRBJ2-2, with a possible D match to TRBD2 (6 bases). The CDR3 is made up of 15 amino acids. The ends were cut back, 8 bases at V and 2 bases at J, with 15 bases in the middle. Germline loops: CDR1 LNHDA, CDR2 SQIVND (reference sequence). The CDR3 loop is CASLPGTGNTGELFF. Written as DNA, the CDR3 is TGTGCCAGTCTTCCCGGGACTGGCAACACCGGGGAGCTGTTTTTT.

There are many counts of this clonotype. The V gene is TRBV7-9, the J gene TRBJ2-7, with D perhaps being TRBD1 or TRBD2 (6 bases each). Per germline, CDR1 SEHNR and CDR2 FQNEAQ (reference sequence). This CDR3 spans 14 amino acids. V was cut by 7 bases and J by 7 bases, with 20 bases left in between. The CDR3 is CASNKDGGLGEQYF. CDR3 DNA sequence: TGTGCCAGCAACAAAGATGGGGGGCTGGGTGAGCAGTACTTC.

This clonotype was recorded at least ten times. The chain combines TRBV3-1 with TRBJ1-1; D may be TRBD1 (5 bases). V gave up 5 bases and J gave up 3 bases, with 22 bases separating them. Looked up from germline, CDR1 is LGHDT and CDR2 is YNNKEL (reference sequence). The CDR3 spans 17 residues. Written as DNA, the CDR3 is TGTGCCAGCAGCGAATTGCCGTCCGGGGGGTTTGACACTGAAGCTTTCTTT. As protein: CASSELPSGGFDTEAFF.

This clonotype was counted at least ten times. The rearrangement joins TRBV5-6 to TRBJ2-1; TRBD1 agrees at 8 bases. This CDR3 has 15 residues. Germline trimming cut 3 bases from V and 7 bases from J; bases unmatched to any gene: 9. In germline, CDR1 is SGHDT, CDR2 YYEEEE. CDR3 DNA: TGTGCCAGCAGCTACGGACAGGGACAGGCAAATGAGCAGTTCTTC. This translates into CASSYGQGQANEQFF.

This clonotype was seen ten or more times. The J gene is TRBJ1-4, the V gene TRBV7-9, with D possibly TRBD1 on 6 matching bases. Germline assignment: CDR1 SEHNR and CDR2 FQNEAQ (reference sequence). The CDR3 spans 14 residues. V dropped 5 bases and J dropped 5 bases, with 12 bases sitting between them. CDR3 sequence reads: CASSPGTQNEKLFF. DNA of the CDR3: TGTGCCAGCAGCCCCGGGACACAGAATGAAAAACTGTTTTTT.

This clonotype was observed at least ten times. CDR3 in amino acids: CAWSKGAGELFF. CDR3 sequence (DNA): TGTGCCTGGAGTAAGGGGGCCGGGGAGCTGTTTTTT. The chain couples TRBV30 to TRBJ2-2; TRBD1 might be the D (6 bases). V was clipped by 2 bases and J by 6 bases, with 7 bases between them. The CDR3 sequence is 12 residues long. In germline, CDR1 is GTSNPN, CDR2 SVGIG (reference sequence).